The T cell receptor (beta chain) described here comes from a study of response to subunit inactivated influenza vaccine. General study results and limits: Few new T cells, the authors suggested, are recruited by each seasonal influenza vaccination.

The CDR3 is 16 residues long. Trimming removed 1 base from V and 2 bases from J, with 15 bases in between. Germline lookup yields CDR1 SGHTA and CDR2 FQGNSA. TCRdb independently ran MiXCR on the RT-PCR reads; one entry per CDR3 protein. The sample comprises about half a million distinct CDR3 sequences, approximately 24% of which are singletons, and under 2.5% rests with the top ten. This clonotype was counted between two and nine times. Its target is unknown. This receptor was taken from a man aged 50-60 years who received an inactivated influenza vaccine. The rearrangement joins TRBV7-2 to TRBJ2-7; D gene uncertain. The sample consisted of CD4+ T cells sorted from PBMCs, taken approximately 5 days after vaccination. CDR3 in amino acids: CASSLVSAGIPYEQYF. CDR3 bases: TGTGCCAGCAGCTTAGTCTCGGCAGGCATACCCTACGAGCAGTACTTC.